The source of this T cell receptor (beta chain) is a study of cytomegalovirus exposure and HLA in healthy donors. Study-level results: A later analysis showed HLA-associated TCR beta chains outstripping equally common others in clonal expansion. The HLA-A and HLA-B alleles of most subjects were reportedly predicted accurately from TCR beta sequences.

Each of the donors was a healthy bone marrow donor. In nominal health when sampled, donors likely had unrecorded immune exposures nonetheless. As concerns this clone: Its antigen is not identified.

The PCR used 60 Vbeta and 13 Jbeta primers. This table comes from immunoSEQ multiplex PCR, and its TCRdb copy is limited to in-frame clones, with some not included. The sample shows under 200,000 clones, more than 75% of them seen only once. V was trimmed by 2 bases and J by 0 bases, leaving 11 bases between them. The germline V gene has CDR1 ENHRY and CDR2 SYGVKD. This CDR3 spans 16 amino acids. The clonotype was recovered from a girl aged 2 to 9 in good health and CMV-seropositive. Sequenced input: PBMCs. The rearrangement uses TRBV10-3 and TRBJ1-5; D is undetermined. The CDR3 DNA is TGTGCCATCAGTGAGCTGGGCAGCTATAGCAATCAGCCCCAGCATTTT. Amino acids: CAISELGSYSNQPQHF.